This T cell receptor beta chain emerged from a study of OX40 agonist ivuxolimab in advanced cancers. Study-level findings and limits: Normalized T-cell clonal expansion was also low in a subset of nonresponders.

Sequencing used immunoSEQ multiplex PCR; TCRdb keeps in-frame clones, though not all of them. The sample lists 65,000 to 80,000 clones, more than 85% occurring once. On this clone: Its antigen is not identified.

Germline V gives CDR1 SGHTS, CDR2 YDEGEE. The CDR3 is 16 residues long. V was clipped by 2 bases and J by 4 bases, with 18 bases between them. Specimen: CD4+ or CD8+ T cells sorted from blood, collected in a trial of the OX40 agonist ivuxolimab. V and J are TRBV5-8 and TRBJ2-5, with D perhaps being TRBD1 or TRBD2 (5 bases each). This TCR came from an adult with an advanced solid tumor such as melanoma, head and neck, liver or kidney cancer. This chain's CDR3 is CASSFQLGTALETQYF. The DNA for the CDR3 is TGTGCCAGCAGCTTCCAACTAGGGACCGCCCTAGAGACCCAGTACTTC.